This record covers a single T cell receptor (beta chain). The germline CDR1 and CDR2 sequences are SGHDT and YYEEEE. Trimming took 2 bases from V and 2 from J, leaving 8 bases between them. CDR3 length: 14 residues. The sample belongs to a study of blood T cell repertoires in COVID-19. In the study overall: There were acute and convalescent COVID-19 samples, and they came from the United States, Italy and Spain. T cells, B-cell-depleted T cells, or PBMCs provided the cDNA or gDNA that served as material.

Assay used: immunoSEQ multiplex PCR; TCRdb lists only in-frame clones, some missing. The table has roughly 240,000 clones, 80% to 90% seen once. The source material was peripheral blood. J is TRBJ1-3 and V is TRBV5-6; D ambiguous. This receptor was obtained from a man aged 40-49 years who had recovered from COVID-19. This CDR3 reads CASSFPGAGNTIYF. In nucleotides, the CDR3 is TGTGCCAGCAGCTTTCCGGGAGCTGGAAACACCATATATTTT.